This paragraph covers one T cell receptor (beta chain) sequence. V lost 5 bases and J lost 2, with 9 bases in between. Per germline, CDR1 SEHNR and CDR2 FQNEAQ (reference sequence). CDR3 length: 13 residues. These data come from a study of blood T cell repertoires in COVID-19. Study as a whole: The United States, Italy and Spain were the sources of the acute and convalescent COVID-19 samples. In each case, the material was cDNA or gDNA derived from T cells, B-cell-depleted T cells, or PBMCs.

Per the authors' pipeline: It was from reference gene primer amplification that nucleated cell counts were estimated. The assay was immunoSEQ multiplex PCR, and TCRdb's table has in-frame clones only and misses some. That table gives V, J and clone size, and the DNA gave D and trimming. The sample records 160,000 or so clones, roughly four fifths being singletons. What was sequenced was peripheral blood. V is TRBV7-9 and J is TRBJ1-1, with D possibly being TRBD1 (5 bases). The receptor comes from a man aged 55 to 70 with active or convalescent COVID-19. The CDR3 bases are TGTGCCAGCAGCACTCAGGGAAACACTGAAGCTTTCTTT. Translating gives CASSTQGNTEAFF.